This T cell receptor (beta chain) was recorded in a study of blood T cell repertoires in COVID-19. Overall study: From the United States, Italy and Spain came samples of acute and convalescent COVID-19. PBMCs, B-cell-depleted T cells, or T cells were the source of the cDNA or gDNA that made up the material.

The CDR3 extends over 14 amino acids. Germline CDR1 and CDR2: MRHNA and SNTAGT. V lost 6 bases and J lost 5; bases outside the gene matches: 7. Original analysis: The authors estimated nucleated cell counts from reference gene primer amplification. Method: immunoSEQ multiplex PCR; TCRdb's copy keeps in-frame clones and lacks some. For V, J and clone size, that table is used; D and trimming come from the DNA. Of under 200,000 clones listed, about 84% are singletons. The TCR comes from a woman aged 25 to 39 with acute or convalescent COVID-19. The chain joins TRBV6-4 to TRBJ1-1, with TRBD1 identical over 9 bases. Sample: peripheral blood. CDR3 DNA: TGTGCCAGCAGCAACAGGGGGCGTGGGACTGAAGCTTTCTTT. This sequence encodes CASSNRGRGTEAFF.